The source of this TCR beta chain is a study of spatial heterogeneity in lung cancer. The sample holds many counts of this clonotype. Antigen unknown. Trimming stripped 5 bases from V and 2 bases from J, with 11 bases between. CDR3 size: 14 residues. Germline CDR1 is SGHVS and CDR2 is FNYEAQ. Whole-study findings and limits: Tumoral mutation counts were tracked by counts of expanded intratumoral alpha and beta TCRs.

Time point given: sample taken at primary tumor resection. TCRdb itself ran the 5' RACE reads through MiXCR, one entry per CDR3 protein. The sample carries about 100,000 distinct CDR3 sequences, about 4.4% recorded once. The chain recombines TRBV7-6 with TRBJ2-3, with a weak D call TRBD2 (6 bases). The sequenced sample was lung tumor tissue, obtained at surgery. The sequence was obtained from a male donor with early-stage non-small cell lung cancer. As DNA, the CDR3 is TGTGCCAGCAGCGTAGGCGGGGACACAGATACGCAGTATTTT. Protein product: CASSVGGDTDTQYF. Using reference TRBV7-6 and TRBJ2-3 for the parts outside the CDR3, the full variable domain is GAGVSQSPRYKVTKRGQDVALRCDPISGHVSLYWYRQALGQGPEFLTYFNYEAQQDKSGLPNDRFSAERPEGSISTLTIQRTEQRDSAMYRCASSVGGDTDTQYFGPGTRLTVL.